The present TCR beta chain was sequenced within a study of shared clonotypes between healthy human individuals. Profiled with immunoSEQ multiplex PCR; TCRdb holds only in-frame clones, not every one. The data show roughly 2.4 million clones, roughly 95% seen once. Worth noting for this clone: The antigen is not known. This sample also contains other DNA sequences that code for the same CDR3.

Overall study findings and caveats: Tissue TCR repertoires likely differ from these blood-only repertoires.

The CDR3 sequence is 11 residues long. The germline CDR1 and CDR2 sequences are MNHEY and SVGAGI. The V segment lost 5 bases and the J segment 7 bases; nucleotides outside the gene matches: 1. The sequence derives from a man between 18 and 35 years old in good health. The source material was naive CD4+ T cells sorted from blood. Subset denoted: CD45RA+ positively selected. This chain links TRBV6-5 with TRBJ1-1; 7 bases are a match to TRBD1. For the CDR3, the DNA is TGTGCCAGCAGTAGACAGGGTGAAGCTTTCTTT. Protein product: CASSRQGEAFF.